These 26 T cell receptor beta chains originate from one sample sequenced in a study of graft-versus-host responses after intestinal transplantation (dated by TCRdb to the early 2020s). Libraries were prepared through the immunoSEQ multiplex PCR assay. This immuneACCESS table, as held by TCRdb, lists in-frame sequences with V and J called but not all clones. Of the missing ones, under half trace to an unresolved V gene in checked studies; the others have no known cause. For this sample the table gives some 38,000 clones, of which more than 85% were detected only once. 20% to 25% of the sample goes to the ten largest clones. The sample's time point label, in plain terms: cells obtained before transplantation from donor or recipient. These receptors' antigens are unknown. Sequences were derived from unstimulated CD8+ T cells sorted from spleen or lymph node cells, sampled before transplant. These receptors all come from a human donor who was the organ donor for an intestinal transplant.

This chain uses TRBV28 with TRBJ1-1; D unclear. Germline lookup yields CDR1 MDHEN and CDR2 SYDVKM. V was pared by 7 bases and J by 2 bases, with 20 bases between. The CDR3 runs 16 residues. The CDR3 nucleotides are TGTGCCAGCACTTCAGCAGTTTTTTCGAGAAACACTGAAGCTTTCTTT. Translating gives CASTSAVFSRNTEAFF.

This sequence joins TRBV6-1 and TRBJ2-1, with 8 bases fitting TRBD1. Germline V gene sequence: CDR1 MNHNS, CDR2 SASEGT. The CDR3 sequence is 14 residues long. Trimming cost V 2 bases and J 8 bases; bases outside gene matches: 5. CDR3 coding DNA: TGTGCCAGCAGTGAATACCAGGGGGCTCATGAGCAGTTCTTC. Translating gives CASSEYQGAHEQFF.

The rearrangement uses TRBV4-3 and TRBJ2-1; TRBD1 agrees at 9 bases. The CDR3 sequence is 15 residues long. J was trimmed by 8 bases and V by 4 bases; bases with no gene match: 9. Per the germline V gene, CDR1 is LGHNA and CDR2 is YSLEER. CDR3: CASSLIGTGWYEQFF. The CDR3 DNA follows: TGCGCCAGCAGCCTTATCGGGACAGGGTGGTATGAGCAGTTCTTC.

The CDR3 here is CASSVASGAEQFF. In DNA form, the CDR3 reads TGTGCCAGCAGCGTAGCGTCGGGAGCTGAGCAGTTCTTC. The chain carries TRBV9 and TRBJ2-1; D may be TRBD2 (6 bases). This CDR3 contains 13 residues. V gave up 0 bases and J gave up 9 bases, with 10 bases separating them. The germline V gene has CDR1 SGDLS and CDR2 YYNGEE.

The V gene is TRBV20-1, the J gene TRBJ2-1; TRBD2 is a possible D gene (6 bases). Germline CDR1 is DFQATT and CDR2 is SNEGSKA (reference sequence). Trimming took off 6 bases at V and 7 bases at J, with 10 bases between the two ends. This CDR3 comprises 11 residues. Here the CDR3 DNA reads TGCAGTGCAGGGGACTGGAATGAGCAGTTCTTC. It encodes CSAGDWNEQFF.

The chain employs TRBV28 and TRBJ2-1; D is perhaps TRBD1 (6 bases). The germline V and J ends were trimmed by 6 bases and 8 bases, with 11 bases remaining between them. This CDR3 region has 12 residues. Germline-derived CDR1 and CDR2 are MDHEN and SYDVKM. The DNA for the CDR3 is TGTGCCAGCAGCTCGGGACAAGATGAGCAGTTCTTC. It codes for CASSSGQDEQFF.

The chain uses TRBV10-3 and TRBJ2-7, with D possibly TRBD1 on 6 matching bases. The CDR3 consists of 17 residues. Trimming cost V 6 bases and J 3 bases, with 24 bases left between them. CDR1 and CDR2 from the germline V gene are ENHRY and SYGVKD. CDR3 amino acids: CAISPRGVDSLNYEQYF. For the CDR3, the DNA is TGTGCCATCAGCCCCAGAGGGGTGGACAGCTTAAACTACGAGCAGTACTTC.

In DNA form, the CDR3 reads TGTGCCAGCAGCTTAGGACGGACACAAGAGACCCAGTACTTC. It encodes CASSLGRTQETQYF. This chain uses TRBV7-6 with TRBJ2-5; possible D gene TRBD1, 5 bases. Germline CDR1 is SGHVS and CDR2 is FNYEAQ. V gave up 1 base and J gave up 2 bases, with 8 bases separating them. CDR3 size: 14 residues.

This clone appeared a single time. Sequence at one end of the junction differs from germline and may be a read error. The chain uses TRBV7-7 and TRBJ2-2; D unclear. Germline CDR1 SSHAT, CDR2 FNYEAQ (reference sequence). This CDR3 comprises 12 residues. The CDR3 spells CASSPMQGELFF. The DNA for the CDR3 is TGTGCTAGCAGCCCCATGCAAGGGGAGCTGTTTTTT.

The rearrangement uses TRBV11-2 and TRBJ2-1; D might be TRBD2 (6 bases). V lost 0 bases and J 8 bases, leaving 20 bases between the germline ends. From germline, CDR1 is SGHAT and CDR2 FQNNGV. CDR3 length equals 17 residues. The CDR3 loop is CASSLDWAGGIGDEQFF. DNA for the CDR3: TGTGCCAGCAGCTTAGATTGGGCGGGCGGGATCGGCGATGAGCAGTTCTTC.

The rearrangement links TRBV19 to TRBJ2-5; D is possibly TRBD1 (5 bases). The ends were cut back, 3 bases at V and 2 bases at J, with 7 bases in the middle. The CDR3 is 13 residues long. In germline, CDR1 is LNHDA, CDR2 SQIVND (reference sequence). The chain's CDR3 is CASSIQGQETQYF. The CDR3 DNA reads as TGTGCCAGTAGTATCCAGGGACAAGAGACCCAGTACTTC.

This chain uses TRBV4-2 with TRBJ2-7, with 8 bases aligning to TRBD2. The CDR3 sequence is 18 residues long. The V segment lost 4 bases and the J segment 4 bases; nucleotides outside the gene matches: 18. Germline loops: CDR1 LGHNA, CDR2 YNFKEQ. The CDR3 nucleotides read TGTGCCAGCAGCCCCCTTGTTGGTAGCGGGATCCAAAATTACGAGCAGTACTTC. Translation: CASSPLVGSGIQNYEQYF.

This rearrangement joins TRBV10-3 to TRBJ2-3, with no clear D. There are 15 residues in the CDR3. With 4 bases removed from V and 1 base from J, the gap between germline ends came to 12 bases. Germline V gene data show CDR1 as ENHRY and CDR2 as SYGVKD. CDR3 sequence: CAISGYGPRTDTQYF. The CDR3 region has the DNA TGTGCCATCAGTGGGTATGGTCCTCGCACAGATACGCAGTATTTT.

The chain is built from TRBV28 and TRBJ2-1; the D gene is possibly TRBD1 (6 bases). CDR3 length: 16 residues. Between the trimmed V and J ends, which lost 4 bases and 4 bases, there was a span of 17 bases. Germline CDR1 is MDHEN and CDR2 is SYDVKM. CDR3 in DNA: TGTGCCAGCAGTTCAGGGGTAGCCGGCACTTACAATGAGCAGTTCTTC. This sequence encodes CASSSGVAGTYNEQFF.

For the CDR3, the DNA is TGCGCCAGCAGTGTACCGGGACGGAACAATGAGCAGTTCTTC. It codes for CASSVPGRNNEQFF. The chain has TRBV10-2 and TRBJ2-1; D assignment may be TRBD1 or TRBD2 (5 bases each). The V and J ends lost 4 bases and 5 bases respectively, with 12 bases between them. The CDR3 extends over 14 amino acids. Germline V lookup: CDR1 WSHSY, CDR2 SAAADI.

The chain links TRBV28 to TRBJ1-2; 8 positions match TRBD1. The CDR3 extends over 18 amino acids. The germline gives CDR1 MDHEN, CDR2 SYDVKM. The V gene end was trimmed by 7 bases and the J gene end by 3 bases; junction bases not matched to a gene: 19. In DNA, the CDR3 is TGTGCCAGCACCCAGTTCCCCCCCAGGGGGCCAATAGACTATGGCTACACCTTC. Translated, it gives CASTQFPPRGPIDYGYTF.

V and J are TRBV27 and TRBJ2-1; D might be TRBD2 (5 bases). CDR1 and CDR2 (germline): MNHEY, SMNVEV (reference sequence). Trimming removed 7 bases from V and 4 bases from J, with 11 bases in between. The CDR3 is 13 residues long. The CDR3 here is CASTSGTYNEQFF. CDR3 in DNA: TGTGCCAGCACAAGCGGAACATACAATGAGCAGTTCTTC.

This chain joins TRBV4-3 and TRBJ2-5; a weak D match, TRBD2 (6 bases). The germline V and J ends were trimmed by 1 base and 2 bases, with 8 bases remaining between them. Germline-derived CDR1 and CDR2 are LGHNA and YSLEER. The length of the CDR3 is 14 residues. CDR3 sequence: CASSQGRGQETQYF. The DNA of the CDR3 is TGCGCCAGCAGCCAAGGGAGGGGACAAGAGACCCAGTACTTC.

This chain links TRBV28 with TRBJ2-2; D may be TRBD2 (6 bases). The CDR3 spans 16 residues. Germline CDR1 MDHEN, CDR2 SYDVKM. V was cut by 8 bases and J by 0 bases, with 16 bases left in between. The CDR3: CASLLAEPSNTGELFF. The CDR3 coding sequence is TGTGCCAGCCTCTTAGCGGAACCTTCGAACACCGGGGAGCTGTTTTTT.

This clone was observed a single time. The rearrangement uses TRBV9 and TRBJ2-2; no reliable D call. The CDR3 runs to 20 residues. Trimming stripped 3 bases from V and 0 bases from J, with 24 bases between. Germline V gives CDR1 SGDLS, CDR2 YYNGEE. The CDR3 loop is CASSALQVLGRNANTGELFF. The CDR3 coding sequence is TGTGCCAGCAGCGCCCTTCAAGTCCTCGGACGGAACGCGAACACCGGGGAGCTGTTTTTT.

This clone has more than one count but fewer than ten. V and J are TRBV7-3 and TRBJ1-1; 8 bases match TRBD1. CDR1 is SGHTA, CDR2 FQGTGA, per germline. J gave up 4 bases and V 2 bases, and 6 bases lay outside the gene matches. CDR3 length: 15 residues. CDR3 sequence (DNA): TGTGCCAGCAGCTTAGCAGGGGGCCTAGGCACTGAAGCTTTCTTT. Protein: CASSLAGGLGTEAFF.

The chain uses TRBV28 and TRBJ2-5; 7 nucleotides match TRBD1. J lost 1 base, V lost 3 bases, and 5 bases had no gene match. Per the germline V gene, CDR1 is MDHEN and CDR2 is SYDVKM. The CDR3 is 15 residues long. In DNA, the CDR3 is TGTGCCAGCAGTTTTTCAGGGACAGTCCAAGAGACCCAGTACTTC. It codes for CASSFSGTVQETQYF.

This clone has more than one count but fewer than ten. The chain has TRBV11-2 and TRBJ2-7; D gene uncertain. V was cut by 0 bases and J by 7 bases, with 7 bases left in between. Germline values: CDR1 SGHAT, CDR2 FQNNGV. The length of the CDR3 is 12 residues. DNA for the CDR3: TGTGCCAGCAGCTTAGATCTGCGGGAGCAGTACTTC. This sequence encodes CASSLDLREQYF. The variable domain in full, completed from reference TRBV11-2 and TRBJ2-7, reads EAGVAQSPRYKIIEKRQSVAFWCNPISGHATLYWYQQILGQGPKLLIQFQNNGVVDDSQLPKDRFSAERLKGVDSTLKIQPAKLEDSAVYLCASSLDLREQYFGPGTRLTVT.

This rearrangement joins TRBV7-8 to TRBJ1-6, with a weak D call TRBD1 (5 bases). V shed 4 bases and J shed 4 bases, with 20 bases lying between them. CDR3 size: 18 residues. Germline lookup yields CDR1 SGHVS and CDR2 FQNEAQ. In DNA form, the CDR3 reads TGTGCCAGCAGCTCGGGCCATGGGACCCTCGATTATAATTCACCCCTCCACTTT. Amino acids: CASSSGHGTLDYNSPLHF.

The rearrangement joins TRBV20-1 to TRBJ2-3; D is uncertain. V gave up 3 bases and J gave up 6 bases, with 7 bases separating them. This CDR3 is built from 11 residues. Germline lookup yields CDR1 DFQATT and CDR2 SNEGSKA (reference sequence). CDR3 sequence (DNA): TGCAGTGCTAGGGATGTGGATACGCAGTATTTT. Amino acids: CSARDVDTQYF.

The V and J genes are TRBV13 and TRBJ2-3, with no clear D. Germline CDR1 is PRHDT and CDR2 is FYEKMQ (reference sequence). Between the trimmed V and J ends, which lost 2 bases and 4 bases, there was a span of 4 bases. The CDR3 sequence is 12 residues long. The CDR3 sequence: CASSLSADTQYF. The CDR3 nucleotides read TGTGCCAGCAGCTTATCGGCAGATACGCAGTATTTT.